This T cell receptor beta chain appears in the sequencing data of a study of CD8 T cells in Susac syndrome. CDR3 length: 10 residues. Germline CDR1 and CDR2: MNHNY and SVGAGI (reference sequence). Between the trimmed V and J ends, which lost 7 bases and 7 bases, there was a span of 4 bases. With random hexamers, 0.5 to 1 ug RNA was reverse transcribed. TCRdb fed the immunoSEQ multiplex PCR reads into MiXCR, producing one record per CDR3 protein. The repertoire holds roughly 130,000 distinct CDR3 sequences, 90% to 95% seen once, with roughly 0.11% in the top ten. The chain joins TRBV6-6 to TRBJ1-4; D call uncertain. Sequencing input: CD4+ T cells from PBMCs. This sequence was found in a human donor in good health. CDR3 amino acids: CASMGEKLFF. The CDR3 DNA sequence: TGTGCCAGCATGGGTGAAAAACTGTTTTTT.